The present entry profiles one TCR beta chain with its context. Its cognate antigen is unknown. Sequenced by immunoSEQ multiplex PCR; TCRdb stores in-frame clones only, minus some. The repertoire holds about 130,000 clones, with 89% as singletons. The data stem from a study of T cell responses to AZD1222 COVID-19 vaccine. Overall study findings and caveats: Spike as a whole was targeted by vaccine-associated CD4 TCRs, dominant at 160-218 and 743-854.

Germline CDR1 reads SEHNR; CDR2 reads FQNEAQ (reference sequence). Trimming removed 3 bases at V and 4 bases at J, with 12 bases between. The CDR3 contains 14 residues. The starting material was peripheral blood, obtained on day 0 of AZD1222 vaccination. The chain joins TRBV7-9 to TRBJ1-2; D gene unclear. The source of this sequence is an adult in good health. CDR3 sequence: CASSLLDSSYGYTF. CDR3 coding DNA: TGTGCCAGCAGCTTGCTAGATTCCTCCTATGGCTACACCTTC.